These 25 T cell receptor beta chains were sequenced from one sample in a study of siplizumab effects on memory and regulatory T cells (dated by TCRdb to the late 2010s). The library was generated by the immunoSEQ multiplex PCR assay. The immuneACCESS repertoire file appears here via TCRdb, limited to in-frame rearrangements. These files lack a portion of the clones; in checked studies, under half of the deficit traces to unresolved V genes, and the cause of the others is not known. For this sample there are about 120,000 clones; 90% to 95% appear just once. The ten largest clonotypes hold approximately 1.8% of the sample. Sequenced: non-Treg CD4+ T cells sorted from blood. The cell subset or site tag for this specimen amounts to: FACS-sorted unstimulated CD4+ non-regulatory T cells. These receptors were obtained from a human donor in good health.

To note about this clone: The same CDR3 also results from other DNA sequences found in this sample. The V gene is TRBV29-1, the J gene TRBJ2-7, with 9 positions matching TRBD1. J gave up 7 bases and V 6 bases, and 13 bases lay outside the gene matches. Looked up from germline, CDR1 is SQVTM and CDR2 is ANQGSEA. This CDR3 has 14 residues. The DNA of the CDR3 is TGCAGCGTCGCACAGGGGGCGGATTGGCATGAGCAGTACTTC. Translation gives CSVAQGADWHEQYF.

The rearrangement joins TRBV7-2 to TRBJ2-3; TRBD2 might be the D (6 bases). The CDR3 runs 13 residues. Germline V gene sequence: CDR1 SGHTA, CDR2 FQGNSA. The ends were cut back, 6 bases at V and 2 bases at J, with 9 bases in the middle. The CDR3 here is CASRGTFTDTQYF. CDR3 in DNA: TGTGCCAGCAGGGGGACTTTCACAGATACGCAGTATTTT.

The CDR3: CASSFGQGATPGGAIYF. DNA of the CDR3: TGTGCCAGCAGCTTCGGACAGGGAGCTACACCAGGAGGGGCCATATATTTT. The chain carries TRBV7-9 and TRBJ1-3; 8 bases match TRBD1. After removal of 3 bases from V and 11 bases from J, the junction contained 18 bases not matched to a gene. This CDR3 is built from 17 residues. Germline CDR1 and CDR2: SEHNR and FQNEAQ (reference sequence).

The gene calls are TRBV7-9 and TRBJ1-4; D might be TRBD1 (6 bases). Germline-derived CDR1 and CDR2 are SEHNR and FQNEAQ (reference sequence). Deletions cut 6 bases from V and 8 bases from J, with 13 bases between. The CDR3 sequence is 13 residues long. The CDR3 region is CASREGVGEKLFF. DNA for the CDR3: TGTGCCAGCAGAGAGGGGGTTGGAGAAAAACTGTTTTTT.

This clone was detected only once. The V and J genes are TRBV10-3 and TRBJ1-4; TRBD1 is a possible D gene (6 bases). The ends were cut back, 4 bases at V and 4 bases at J, with 10 bases in the middle. This CDR3 comprises 14 residues. Germline CDR1 is ENHRY and CDR2 is SYGVKD. The CDR3 region is CAISGGGDNEKLFF. The CDR3, as DNA: TGTGCCATCAGTGGAGGGGGTGATAATGAAAAACTGTTTTTT.

The chain recombines TRBV5-4 with TRBJ2-1; maybe TRBD2 (5 bases). The CDR3 totals 15 residues. Trimming removed 4 bases from V and 0 bases from J, with 11 bases in between. The germline V gene has CDR1 SGHNT and CDR2 YYREEE (reference sequence). In nucleotides, the CDR3 is TGTGCCAGCAGCGCCGGGGATAGCTCCTACAATGAGCAGTTCTTC. Translating gives CASSAGDSSYNEQFF.

The rearrangement links TRBV15 to TRBJ2-1, with D possibly being TRBD1 (6 bases). CDR3 length: 14 amino acids. The ends were cut back, 7 bases at V and 2 bases at J, with 12 bases in the middle. From germline, CDR1 is LNHNV and CDR2 YYDKDF (reference sequence). The DNA of the CDR3 is TGTGCCACCACCCCCCGGACAGCCTACAATGAGCAGTTCTTC. Its protein product is CATTPRTAYNEQFF.

The chain joins TRBV5-8 to TRBJ1-2; 7 nucleotides agree with TRBD1. CDR3 size: 15 residues. Germline V lookup: CDR1 SGHTS, CDR2 YDEGEE. The V gene end was trimmed by 1 base and the J gene end by 8 bases; junction bases not matched to a gene: 11. This CDR3 is CASSLTDREGYGYTF. The CDR3 nucleotides are TGTGCCAGCAGCTTGACAGACAGGGAGGGGTACGGCTACACCTTC.

The gene calls are TRBV19 and TRBJ1-5; 8 bases agree with TRBD1. In germline, CDR1 is LNHDA, CDR2 SQIVND (reference sequence). The CDR3 has 15 residues. Unmatched junction bases numbered 11, after V lost 8 bases and J lost 5 bases. The CDR3 here is CASHPGGSLDQPQHF. The CDR3 coding sequence is TGTGCCAGTCACCCAGGGGGCTCGCTGGATCAGCCCCAGCATTTT.

The chain couples TRBV5-1 to TRBJ2-7; no clear D. This CDR3 is 13 amino acids long. Germline V gene lookup returns CDR1 SGHRS and CDR2 YFSETQ. V lost 5 bases to trimming and J lost 0 bases, with 9 bases between them. The CDR3 coding sequence is TGCGCCAGCAGTTTTGATACCTCCTACGAGCAGTACTTC. Its protein product is CASSFDTSYEQYF.

This chain uses TRBV9 with TRBJ2-5; weak D call: TRBD1 (6 bases). The germline V gene has CDR1 SGDLS and CDR2 YYNGEE. Trimming removed 2 bases from V and 2 bases from J, with 13 bases in between. CDR3 size: 15 residues. In nucleotides, the CDR3 is TGTGCCAGCAGCGTGTTGGGGGCACAACAAGAGACCCAGTACTTC. It yields the protein CASSVLGAQQETQYF.

The genes are TRBV28 and TRBJ2-7; 9 positions match TRBD1. The V gene end was trimmed by 3 bases and the J gene end by 3 bases; junction bases not matched to a gene: 9. Germline V gene sequence: CDR1 MDHEN, CDR2 SYDVKM. The CDR3 runs 16 residues. This CDR3 reads CASSFGVLGQGYEQYF. The CDR3 DNA follows: TGTGCCAGCAGTTTTGGGGTTCTGGGACAGGGCTACGAGCAGTACTTC.

The genes are TRBV6-5 and TRBJ2-1; TRBD1 matches 8 bases. CDR3 length equals 14 residues. Trimming took 5 bases from V and 3 from J; bases not matched to a gene: 3. Germline lookup yields CDR1 MNHEY and CDR2 SVGAGI. The CDR3 protein is CASSRTGIYNEQFF. As DNA, the CDR3 is TGTGCCAGCAGTCGGACAGGGATCTACAATGAGCAGTTCTTC.

Only one count was recorded for this clone. J is TRBJ2-7 and V is TRBV6-5; 7 bases fit TRBD2. The germline gives CDR1 MNHEY, CDR2 SVGAGI. V was pared by 11 bases and J by 6 bases, with 4 bases of the junction left unmatched. CDR3 length: 10 amino acids. The CDR3 spells CAGGRAEQYF. The CDR3 region has the DNA TGTGCCGGGGGGAGGGCCGAGCAGTACTTC.

The J gene is TRBJ1-1, the V gene TRBV18; tentative D call: TRBD1 (6 bases). Germline values: CDR1 KGHSH, CDR2 LQKENI. The CDR3 length is 15 residues. V was shortened by 3 bases and J by 3 bases, with 14 bases between the two germline ends. CDR3 loop: CASSPQGNRDTEAFF. The CDR3 DNA is TGTGCCAGCTCACCGCAGGGAAACAGGGACACTGAAGCTTTCTTT.

The V gene is TRBV7-3, the J gene TRBJ2-6, with 7 bases fitting TRBD1. Germline loops: CDR1 SGHTA, CDR2 FQGTGA. This CDR3 is built from 17 residues. J lost 0 bases, V lost 5 bases, and 7 bases had no gene match. The CDR3 loop reads CASSKGGESSGANVLTF. Written as DNA, the CDR3 is TGTGCCAGCAGCAAAGGGGGCGAATCCTCTGGGGCCAACGTCCTGACTTTC.

This chain joins TRBV25-1 and TRBJ2-1; weak D call: TRBD2 (7 bases). This CDR3 spans 10 amino acids. Germline assignment: CDR1 MGHDK and CDR2 SYGVNS. The CDR3 is CATGGYEQFF. CDR3 bases: TGTGCAACGGGGGGCTATGAGCAGTTCTTC.

The V call is TRBV5-4, the J call TRBJ1-2; tentatively, D is TRBD1 (5 bases). The V gene's germline CDR1 is SGHNT and CDR2 YYREEE (reference sequence). Trimming pared 3 bases from V and 6 bases from J, leaving 6 bases between. This CDR3 has 11 amino acids. CDR3 in amino acids: CASSSDNGYTF. The CDR3 DNA follows: TGTGCCAGCAGCTCGGACAATGGCTACACCTTC.

The chain joins TRBV18 to TRBJ1-5; 10 bases align to TRBD1. CDR3 size: 17 residues. J gave up 4 bases and V 3 bases, and 9 bases lay outside the gene matches. The V gene's germline CDR1 is KGHSH and CDR2 LQKENI. CDR3 DNA sequence: TGTGCCAGCTCACCGAGCTCTACGGGACAGGGGAATCAGCCCCAGCATTTT. This gives the protein CASSPSSTGQGNQPQHF.

The chain couples TRBV6-1 to TRBJ1-5; D is unresolved. Germline CDR1 is MNHNS and CDR2 is SASEGT. Trimming removed 4 bases at V and 0 bases at J, with 7 bases between. This CDR3 is 14 amino acids long. CDR3 DNA sequence: TGTGCCAGCAGTGCTCGGAGTAGCAATCAGCCCCAGCATTTT. It is translated as CASSARSSNQPQHF.

With regard to this clone: A read error may account for a junction end that differs from germline. V usage is TRBV10-3 and J usage is TRBJ1-2; D not resolved. The CDR3 sequence is 13 residues long. Per germline, CDR1 ENHRY and CDR2 SYGVKD. The DNA of the CDR3 is TGTGCCATCACTGAGCAAGAGTGGGTTGGCTACACCTTC. Protein product: CAITEQEWVGYTF.

V and J are TRBV9 and TRBJ1-2; D is possibly TRBD1 (5 bases). V shed 0 bases and J shed 4 bases, with 10 bases lying between them. CDR3 length: 14 residues. Germline CDR1 is SGDLS and CDR2 is YYNGEE. The CDR3 is CASSVVDSFYGYTF. The CDR3 coding sequence is TGTGCCAGCAGCGTAGTTGACAGTTTCTATGGCTACACCTTC.

CDR3 loop: CASSQNQPTGTRETGNEQFF. The CDR3 coding sequence is TGTGCCAGCAGCCAGAACCAGCCCACCGGGACCCGAGAGACCGGCAATGAGCAGTTCTTC. The chain has TRBV4-2 and TRBJ2-1; tentatively, D is TRBD1 or TRBD2 (5 bases each). The ends were cut back, 3 bases at V and 6 bases at J, with 30 bases in the middle. CDR1 is LGHNA and CDR2 is YNFKEQ in the germline V gene. The length of the CDR3 is 20 residues.

This chain uses TRBV7-2 with TRBJ2-7, with D perhaps matching TRBD1 or TRBD2 (6 bases each). The V gene lost 5 bases and the J gene lost 6 bases, with 26 bases spanning the gap. Germline CDR1 SGHTA, CDR2 FQGNSA. The CDR3 runs to 17 residues. CDR3 loop: CASSERGFGGATPEQYF. The DNA for the CDR3 is TGTGCCAGCAGCGAAAGGGGGTTCGGCGGGGCCACCCCCGAGCAGTACTTC. The variable domain in full, with the rest retrieved from reference TRBV7-2 and TRBJ2-7, is GAGVSQSPSNKVTEKGKDVELRCDPISGHTALYWYRQSLGQGLEFLIYFQGNSAPDKSGLPSDRFSAERTGGSVSTLTIQRTQQEDSAVYLCASSERGFGGATPEQYFGPGTRLTVT.

The chain links TRBV7-2 to TRBJ1-1; perhaps TRBD1 as D (5 bases). Trimming removed 4 bases at V and 0 bases at J, with 12 bases between. The CDR3 contains 15 residues. Germline CDR1 and CDR2: SGHTA and FQGNSA. The DNA of the CDR3 is TGTGCCAGCAGCTCCCAGGGAGGTCTGAACACTGAAGCTTTCTTT. Translated: CASSSQGGLNTEAFF.